This TCR beta chain was found in a study of T-cell memory formation after mild COVID-19. Looking at the study overall: Across donors, TCR clusters were largely donor specific.

Trimming pared 6 bases from V and 6 bases from J, leaving 12 bases between. Per the germline V gene, CDR1 is MNHEY and CDR2 is SVGAGI. This CDR3 region has 14 residues. One entry per CDR3 protein, called by TCRdb with MiXCR from the 5' RACE reads. The sample includes approximately 260,000 distinct CDR3 sequences, around 16% of them seen just once. In its sample, this clonotype was seen a few times. What it recognizes is unknown. Study results and caveats: Certain responding clones were present in pre-infection memory, suggesting participation of cross-reactive memory. Clonal second-wave expansions that peaked on day 37 had unconfirmed SARS-CoV-2 specificity. A balance of CD4 and CD8 characterized clones contracting day 15 to 85, whereas later expanders leaned CD4+.

Sequenced: PBMCs or a T cell subset sorted from them (not recorded which). The sequence came from a man younger than 35 who had mild COVID-19 (a few samples of this study predate the infection). Cell type and time point are not known. V usage is TRBV6-5 and J usage is TRBJ1-6; D is unclear. The CDR3 nucleotides read TGTGCCAGCAGCCCCGGCGACGGTAATTCACCCCTCCACTTT. The encoded protein is CASSPGDGNSPLHF.